A single sample gave rise to the 11 T cell receptor beta chains below, sequenced in a study of cytomegalovirus exposure and HLA in healthy donors. Repertoires were generated with immunoSEQ multiplex PCR, while TCRdb's copy carries only in-frame clones and drops some. The sample consists of some 180,000 clones, around nine tenths of them appearing once. Sequenced input: PBMCs. The receptors stem from a man aged 25 to 45 in good health and CMV-seropositive.

This rearrangement joins TRBV30 to TRBJ2-5, with 7 bases lining up with TRBD1. Trimming took 2 bases from V and 5 from J; bases not matched to a gene: 8. There are 14 residues in the CDR3. Germline V gives CDR1 GTSNPN, CDR2 SVGIG (reference sequence). The CDR3 protein is CAWSRGLGVETQYF. CDR3 DNA: TGTGCCTGGAGTAGGGGGCTAGGGGTCGAGACCCAGTACTTC.

The chain has TRBV19 and TRBJ1-5; 9 bases align to TRBD1. The J segment lost 7 bases and the V segment lost 5 bases, leaving 12 bases of the junction unmatched. This CDR3 comprises 16 residues. Per germline, CDR1 LNHDA and CDR2 SQIVND (reference sequence). The CDR3 here is CASSARQGGFGQPQHF. The CDR3, as DNA: TGTGCCAGTAGTGCCCGACAGGGGGGATTCGGCCAGCCCCAGCATTTT.

The chain combines TRBV5-1 with TRBJ1-5, with 10 bases matching TRBD1. The germline V gene encodes CDR1 SGHRS and CDR2 YFSETQ. J lost 3 bases, V lost 4 bases, and 4 bases had no gene match. This CDR3 contains 15 residues. Here the CDR3 DNA reads TGCGCCAGCAGCGAGGGACAGGGGTCCAATCAGCCCCAGCATTTT. Its translation is CASSEGQGSNQPQHF.

As concerns this clone: This may be a read error: a much more frequent sequence differs by one nucleotide. DNA for the CDR3: TGCGCCAGCAGCCAAGAGACAGGGGTGAACACTGAAGCTTTCTTT. Translated: CASSQETGVNTEAFF. This sequence joins TRBV4-1 and TRBJ1-1, with 8 bases aligning to TRBD1. The CDR3 has 15 residues. Germline CDR1 reads MGHRA; CDR2 reads YSYEKL. With V trimmed by 0 bases and J by 0 bases, 0 bases remained unmatched.

The gene calls are TRBV6-5 and TRBJ1-3; D is possibly TRBD1 (5 bases). Germline V lookup: CDR1 MNHEY, CDR2 SVGAGI. The CDR3 is 15 residues long. The V end lost 7 bases, the J end lost 2 bases, and 15 bases lay between the germline ends. The DNA of the CDR3 is TGTGCCAGCACTCAAACGGGCAGGGCTGGAAACACCATATATTTT. It specifies CASTQTGRAGNTIYF.

J is TRBJ2-6 and V is TRBV18; D gene uncertain. The length of the CDR3 is 14 residues. Looked up from germline, CDR1 is KGHSH and CDR2 is LQKENI. The V end was cut by 4 bases, the J end by 2 bases, with 6 bases between. CDR3 DNA: TGTGCCAGCTCACTCGTGCCTGGGGCCAACGTCCTGACTTTC. Protein: CASSLVPGANVLTF.

The V and J genes are TRBV7-3 and TRBJ1-5; the D gene is possibly TRBD1 (5 bases). The CDR3 sequence is 13 residues long. V lost 1 base and J lost 6, with 7 bases in between. CDR1 and CDR2 from the germline V gene are SGHTA and FQGTGA. The CDR3 sequence: CASSLRGGQPQHF. The DNA for the CDR3 is TGTGCCAGCAGCTTAAGGGGGGGTCAGCCCCAGCATTTT.

The CDR3 DNA reads TGTGCCAGCAGTTACTCGACACTCCAAAGTACTGAAGCTTTCTTT. It is translated as CASSYSTLQSTEAFF. J is TRBJ1-1 and V is TRBV6-5; D is unresolved. V lost 0 bases to trimming and J lost 5 bases, with 13 bases between them. The CDR3 runs 15 residues. Germline-derived CDR1 and CDR2 are MNHEY and SVGAGI.

This clone was detected only once. The chain is built from TRBV2 and TRBJ2-7, with 10 bases lining up with TRBD2. Germline V gene lookup returns CDR1 SNHLY and CDR2 FYNNEI. There are 15 residues in the CDR3. The junction had 9 bases not matched to a gene; V was cut back by 7 bases and J by 3 bases. The CDR3 loop reads CASKEGTSDFYEQYF. CDR3 nucleotide sequence: TGTGCCAGCAAAGAAGGGACTAGCGACTTCTACGAGCAGTACTTC.

The chain uses TRBV6-5 and TRBJ2-3; D uncertain. The CDR3 covers 15 residues. Germline CDR1 and CDR2: MNHEY and SVGAGI. V gave up 2 bases and J gave up 0 bases, with 9 bases separating them. The DNA of the CDR3 is TGTGCCAGCAGTTACGGCGAGTTTAGCACAGATACGCAGTATTTT. The encoded protein is CASSYGEFSTDTQYF.

This clone appeared a single time. This chain links TRBV9 with TRBJ2-6, with TRBD1 matching over 10 bases. From germline, CDR1 is SGDLS and CDR2 YYNGEE. This CDR3 is 21 amino acids long. J was trimmed by 2 bases and V by 3 bases; bases with no gene match: 17. This chain's CDR3 is CASSAHRDRGRRVPGANVLTF. In DNA form, the CDR3 reads TGTGCCAGCAGCGCGCACCGGGACAGGGGTCGTCGTGTCCCTGGGGCCAACGTCCTGACTTTC. Combining the CDR3 with reference TRBV9 and TRBJ2-6 gives the whole variable domain DSGVTQTPKHLITATGQRVTLRCSPRSGDLSVYWYQQSLDQGLQFLIQYYNGEERAKGNILERFSAQQFPDLHSELNLSSLELGDSALYFCASSAHRDRGRRVPGANVLTFGAGSRLTVL.